This paragraph covers one TCR beta chain sequence. Assay used: immunoSEQ multiplex PCR; TCRdb lists only in-frame clones, some missing. The top ten clones hold just over 4% of a sample with approximately 99,000 clones, about 80% of them seen once. This specimen belongs to a study of blood T cell repertoires in COVID-19. On the study more broadly: Samples taken during acute and convalescent COVID-19 were collected in the United States, Italy and Spain. The analysed material was cDNA or gDNA that came from T cells, B-cell-depleted T cells, or PBMCs.

The CDR3 is 15 amino acids. V was clipped by 7 bases and J by 6 bases; unmatched bases: 14. The V gene's germline CDR1 is MNHEY and CDR2 SVGEGT. This chain links TRBV6-2 or TRBV6-3 with TRBJ1-1; 7 bases align to TRBD1. Source material: peripheral blood. This sequence originates from a woman aged 70 to 79 with acute or convalescent COVID-19. CDR3: CASTPQGLWVAEAFF. The CDR3 bases are TGTGCCAGCACCCCACAGGGGTTGTGGGTCGCTGAAGCTTTCTTT.